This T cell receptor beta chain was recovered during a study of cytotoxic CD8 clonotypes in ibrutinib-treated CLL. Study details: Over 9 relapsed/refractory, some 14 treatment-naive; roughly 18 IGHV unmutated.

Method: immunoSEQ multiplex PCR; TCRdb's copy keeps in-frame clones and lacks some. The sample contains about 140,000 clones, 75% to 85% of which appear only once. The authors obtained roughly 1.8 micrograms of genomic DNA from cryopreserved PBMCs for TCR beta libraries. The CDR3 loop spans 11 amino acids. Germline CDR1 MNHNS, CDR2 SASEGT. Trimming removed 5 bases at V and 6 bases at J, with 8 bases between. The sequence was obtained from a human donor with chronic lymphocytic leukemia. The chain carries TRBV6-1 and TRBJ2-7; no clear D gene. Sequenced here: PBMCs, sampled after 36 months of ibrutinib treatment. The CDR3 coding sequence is TGTGCCAGCAGTTACCTCTCCGAGCAGTACTTC. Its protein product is CASSYLSEQYF.